Included here is one T cell receptor beta chain sequence, with context. What it recognizes is unknown. This entry comes from a study of spatial heterogeneity in lung cancer. Whole-study findings and limits: Resection saw ubiquitous expanded tumor TCRs appear in blood more than follow-up did.

TCRdb used MiXCR to reprocess the 5' RACE reads, holding one entry per CDR3 protein. The data hold 49,000 or so distinct CDR3 sequences, with about 12% observed a single time. The V gene's germline CDR1 is SGDLS and CDR2 YYNGEE. There are 17 residues in the CDR3. Trimming at V came to 3 bases and at J to 2 bases, leaving 11 bases not matched to a gene. Time point here: sample taken at primary tumor resection. Extraction of whole RNA from tumor, nontumor lung or frozen PBMC preceded unsorted sequencing. The donor group consisted of approximately 77 patients who had untreated, early-stage non-small cell lung cancer.

This sequence originates from a female donor with early-stage non-small cell lung cancer. The chain links TRBV9 to TRBJ1-2; TRBD1 matches at 9 bases. This specimen consisted of PBMCs, obtained at surgery. The CDR3, as DNA: TGTGCCAGCAGCGGGGGCCCGCGGACAGGGGTAAACTATGGCTACACCTTC. The encoded protein is CASSGGPRTGVNYGYTF.